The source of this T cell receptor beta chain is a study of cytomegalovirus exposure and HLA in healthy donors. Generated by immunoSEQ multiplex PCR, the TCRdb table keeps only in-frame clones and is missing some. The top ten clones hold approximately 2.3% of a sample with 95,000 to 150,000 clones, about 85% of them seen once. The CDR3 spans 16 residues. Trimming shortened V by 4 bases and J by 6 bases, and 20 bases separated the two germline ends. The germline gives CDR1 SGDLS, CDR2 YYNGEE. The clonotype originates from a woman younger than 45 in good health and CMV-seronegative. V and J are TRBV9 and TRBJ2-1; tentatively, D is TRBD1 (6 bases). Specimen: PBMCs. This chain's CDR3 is CASSSHREIRVNEQFF. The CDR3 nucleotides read TGTGCCAGCAGCTCCCACAGGGAGATACGCGTCAATGAGCAGTTCTTC.